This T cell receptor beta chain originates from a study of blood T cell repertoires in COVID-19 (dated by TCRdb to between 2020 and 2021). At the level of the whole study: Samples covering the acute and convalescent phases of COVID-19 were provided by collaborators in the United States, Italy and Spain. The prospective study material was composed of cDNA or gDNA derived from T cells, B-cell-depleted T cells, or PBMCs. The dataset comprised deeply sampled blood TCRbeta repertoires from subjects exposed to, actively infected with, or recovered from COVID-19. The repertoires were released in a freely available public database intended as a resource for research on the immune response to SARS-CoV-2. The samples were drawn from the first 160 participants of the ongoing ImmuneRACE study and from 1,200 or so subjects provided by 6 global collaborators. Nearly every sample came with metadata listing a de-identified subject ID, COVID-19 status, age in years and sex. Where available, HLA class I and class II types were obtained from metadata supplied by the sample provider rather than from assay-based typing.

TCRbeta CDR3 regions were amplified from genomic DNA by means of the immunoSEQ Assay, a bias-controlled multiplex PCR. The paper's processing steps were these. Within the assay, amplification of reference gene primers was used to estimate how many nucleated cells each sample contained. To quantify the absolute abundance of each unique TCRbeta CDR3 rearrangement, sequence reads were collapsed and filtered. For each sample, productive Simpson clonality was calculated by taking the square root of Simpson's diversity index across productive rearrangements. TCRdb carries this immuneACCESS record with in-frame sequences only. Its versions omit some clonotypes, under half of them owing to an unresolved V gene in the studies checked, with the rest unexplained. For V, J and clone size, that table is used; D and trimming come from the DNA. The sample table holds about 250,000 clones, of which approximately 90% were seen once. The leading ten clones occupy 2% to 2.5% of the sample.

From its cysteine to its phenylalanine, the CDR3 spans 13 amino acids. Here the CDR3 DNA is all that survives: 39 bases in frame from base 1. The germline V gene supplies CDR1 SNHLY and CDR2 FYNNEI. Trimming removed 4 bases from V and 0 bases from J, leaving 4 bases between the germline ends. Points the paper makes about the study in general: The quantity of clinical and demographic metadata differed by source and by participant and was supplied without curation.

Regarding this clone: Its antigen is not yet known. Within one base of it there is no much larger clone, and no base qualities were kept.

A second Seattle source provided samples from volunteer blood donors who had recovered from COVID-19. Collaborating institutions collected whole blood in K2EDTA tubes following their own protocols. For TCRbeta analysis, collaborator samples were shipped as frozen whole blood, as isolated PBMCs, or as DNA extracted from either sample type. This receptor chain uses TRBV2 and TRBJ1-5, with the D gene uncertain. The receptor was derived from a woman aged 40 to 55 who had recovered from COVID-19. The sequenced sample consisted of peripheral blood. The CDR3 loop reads CASSAGSNQPQHF. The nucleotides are TGTGCCAGCAGTGCAGGTAGCAATCAGCCCCAGCATTTT.